These 10 T cell receptor beta chains were sequenced from one sample in a study of neurological immune-mediated disorders. TCRdb re-called the 5' RACE reads with MiXCR, one entry per CDR3 protein. The data hold roughly 56,000 distinct CDR3 sequences, with around 3.4% observed a single time. Sequenced sample: PBMCs. The receptors derive from an older woman with multiple sclerosis.

This clonotype was seen repeatedly, ten times or more. The chain joins TRBV20-1 to TRBJ1-1; the D is unclear. The CDR3 has 13 amino acids. CDR1 is DFQATT and CDR2 is SNEGSKA in the germline V gene (reference sequence). V lost 5 bases to trimming and J lost 0 bases, with 10 bases between them. The CDR3 coding sequence is TGCAGTGCTCGACGAGACCTGAACACTGAAGCTTTCTTT. It translates to CSARRDLNTEAFF.

This clonotype has at least ten counts. This sequence joins TRBV7-3 and TRBJ2-7; possibly TRBD1 or TRBD2 for D (5 bases each). Looked up from germline, CDR1 is SGHTA and CDR2 is FQGTGA. This CDR3 is 15 amino acids long. Trimming removed 0 bases at V and 4 bases at J, with 13 bases between. The CDR3 nucleotides are TGTGCCAGCAGCTTAACCGGGACGGCTACTTACGAGCAGTACTTC. It encodes CASSLTGTATYEQYF. The complete variable domain, with remaining parts taken from reference TRBV7-3 and TRBJ2-7, reads GAGVSQTPSNKVTEKGKYVELRCDPISGHTALYWYRQSLGQGPEFLIYFQGTGAADDSGLPNDRFFAVRPEGSVSTLKIQRTERGDSAVYLCASSLTGTATYEQYFGPGTRLTVT.

This clonotype was seen many times. The V gene is TRBV29-1, the J gene TRBJ1-5; D is uncertain. From germline, CDR1 is SQVTM and CDR2 ANQGSEA. The V end was cut by 4 bases, the J end by 2 bases, with 6 bases between. The CDR3 has 12 amino acids. CDR3 coding DNA: TGCAGCGTTGGATCCGGCAATCAGCCCCAGCATTTT. This gives the protein CSVGSGNQPQHF.

This clonotype was recorded many times. The chain uses TRBV28 and TRBJ2-7; D is unclear. This CDR3 has 14 amino acids. V lost 6 bases and J 6 bases, leaving 18 bases between the germline ends. Germline CDR1 reads MDHEN; CDR2 reads SYDVKM. The CDR3 region is CASSASLNWLEQYF. Here the CDR3 DNA reads TGTGCCAGCAGCGCCTCCCTGAATTGGCTCGAGCAGTACTTC.

This clonotype was recorded at least ten times. At one end the junction does not follow the germline gene, possibly because of a read error. The rearrangement uses TRBV4-1 and TRBJ1-4; 7 bases are a match to TRBD1. The length of the CDR3 is 14 residues. Germline CDR1 is MGHRA and CDR2 is YSYEKL. CDR3 nucleotide sequence: TGCGCCAGCAGCCGATCGACAGGGTCTTGGGTTTTTACGTTT. This encodes CASSRSTGSWVFTF.

This clonotype was detected many times. The chain joins TRBV4-1 to TRBJ2-3, with TRBD1 identical over 8 bases. Germline CDR1 is MGHRA and CDR2 is YSYEKL. The CDR3 totals 17 residues. V trimming: 4 bases; J trimming: 2 bases; junction bases outside the gene matches: 11. The DNA for the CDR3 is TGCGCCAGCAGCCGGCCCCCCGGACAGGGTAACACAGATACGCAGTATTTT. This codes for CASSRPPGQGNTDTQYF.

This clonotype turned up a few times. The gene calls are TRBV6-1 and TRBJ2-3, with 7 bases identical to TRBD2. V gave up 5 bases and J gave up 5 bases; unmatched junction bases: 10. Germline V gene data show CDR1 as MNHNS and CDR2 as SASEGT. This CDR3 contains 15 residues. This CDR3 is CASSPLGGIQDTQYF. Written as DNA, the CDR3 is TGTGCCAGCAGTCCCCTGGGAGGGATTCAAGATACGCAGTATTTT.

The chain links TRBV20-1 to TRBJ2-7; 10 nucleotides match TRBD2. The CDR3 loop spans 14 amino acids. Trimming removed 1 base from V and 3 bases from J; junction bases left unmatched: 3. CDR1 DFQATT and CDR2 SNEGSKA come from the germline V gene (reference sequence). The CDR3 coding sequence is TGCAGTGCTAGAGGGACTAGCGGTTACTACGAGCAGTACTTC. The encoded protein is CSARGTSGYYEQYF.

This clonotype has ten or more counts. V is TRBV11-2 and J is TRBJ1-1; tentatively, D is TRBD1 (5 bases). With 6 bases removed from V and 5 bases from J, the gap between germline ends came to 16 bases. CDR1 SGHAT and CDR2 FQNNGV come from the germline V gene. This CDR3 contains 14 residues. CDR3 region: CASSWTGGGTEAFF. CDR3 coding DNA: TGTGCCAGCAGTTGGACCGGGGGGGGGACTGAAGCTTTCTTT.

This clonotype was counted at least ten times. The chain is built from TRBV28 and TRBJ1-1, with a possible D match to TRBD1 (6 bases). Trimming took off 5 bases at V and 3 bases at J, with 28 bases between the two ends. The CDR3 length is 19 residues. Germline CDR1 MDHEN, CDR2 SYDVKM. The CDR3 DNA follows: TGTGCCAGCAGTCCACCTAGATGGGGACACGGACTCTCTTACACTGAAGCTTTCTTT. Amino acids: CASSPPRWGHGLSYTEAFF.